The 30 T cell receptor beta chains in this list originate from one sample, sequenced in a study of spatial heterogeneity in lung cancer. No antigens are known for them. TCRdb used MiXCR to reprocess the 5' RACE reads, holding one entry per CDR3 protein. Of about 15,000 distinct CDR3 sequences listed, around 7.8% are singletons. The time point denotes: sample taken at primary tumor resection. General observations from the study: It was found that expanded intratumoral alpha and beta TCR counts tracked tumor mutation counts.

The material sequenced was lung tumor tissue, taken at surgery. The receptors here all came from a male donor with early-stage non-small cell lung cancer.

This clonotype is labeled as medium-sized (0.01 to 0.1%). The chain recombines TRBV5-1 with TRBJ2-6; D is undetermined. Looked up from germline, CDR1 is SGHRS and CDR2 is YFSETQ. V lost 4 bases to trimming and J lost 0 bases, with 8 bases between them. This CDR3 is built from 15 residues. The CDR3 sequence: CASSATASGANVLTF. In DNA, the CDR3 is TGCGCCAGCAGCGCTACAGCCTCTGGGGCCAACGTCCTGACTTTC.

Judged by abundance, this clonotype is medium-sized (0.01 to 0.1%). The chain carries TRBV7-2 and TRBJ2-5; D is unresolved. This CDR3 has 15 amino acids. V was trimmed by 5 bases and J by 4 bases, leaving 17 bases between them. Per the germline V gene, CDR1 is SGHTA and CDR2 is FQGNSA. The CDR3 nucleotides are TGTGCCAGCAGCATAAATCGGGTTTGGGCAGAGACCCAGTACTTC. It encodes CASSINRVWAETQYF.

This clonotype showed up just a few times. The V gene is TRBV6-5, the J gene TRBJ1-1, with 8 positions matching TRBD1. The CDR3 runs 16 residues. V shed 5 bases, J shed 1 base, and the junction held 9 bases outside the gene matches. CDR1 and CDR2 from the germline V gene are MNHEY and SVGAGI. As DNA, the CDR3 is TGTGCCAGCAGTACCCATCTAGGACAGGGGAACACTGAAGCTTTCTTT. Amino acids: CASSTHLGQGNTEAFF.

This clonotype was seen many times. The genes are TRBV5-6 and TRBJ1-2; D not resolved. The germline V gene has CDR1 SGHDT and CDR2 YYEEEE. This CDR3 has 14 residues. V lost 4 bases and J lost 4, with 14 bases in between. CDR3 coding DNA: TGTGCCAGCAGCCGTTCGATGATAAGCTATGGCTACACCTTC. Protein: CASSRSMISYGYTF.

This clonotype was seen only a few times. The V call is TRBV7-9, the J call TRBJ1-1; the match to TRBD1 covers 7 bases. The CDR3 has 14 residues. Trimming removed 8 bases from V and 2 bases from J; junction bases left unmatched: 8. Germline V gene sequence: CDR1 SEHNR, CDR2 FQNEAQ (reference sequence). The CDR3 here is CASGRDSLNTEAFF. DNA of the CDR3: TGTGCCAGCGGGCGGGACAGTTTAAACACTGAAGCTTTCTTT.

This clonotype was observed a few times. This chain links TRBV7-9 with TRBJ2-7, with TRBD1 identical over 8 bases. CDR1 is SEHNR, CDR2 FQNEAQ, per germline (reference sequence). CDR3 length: 13 amino acids. J was trimmed by 3 bases and V by 9 bases; bases with no gene match: 7. CDR3: CASQRGTGYEQYF. CDR3 sequence (DNA): TGTGCCAGTCAGAGAGGGACAGGCTACGAGCAGTACTTC.

The chain has TRBV7-8 and TRBJ2-2, with 8 bases that match TRBD1. CDR3 length equals 14 residues. V lost 5 bases to trimming and J lost 5 bases; unmatched junction nucleotides: 4. CDR1 and CDR2 (germline): SGHVS, FQNEAQ. CDR3 DNA sequence: TGTGCCAGCAGCAAACAGGGGGAAACCGGGGAGCTGTTTTTT. The encoded protein is CASSKQGETGELFF.

The CDR3 bases are TGTGCCAGCAGCTTAGTCGGGGCCCCTTCCACAGATACGCAGTATTTT. Translating gives CASSLVGAPSTDTQYF. The V gene is TRBV7-6, the J gene TRBJ2-3; TRBD1 or TRBD2 may be the D gene (5 bases each). Germline loops: CDR1 SGHVS, CDR2 FNYEAQ. Trimming removed 1 base from V and 2 bases from J, with 13 bases in between. The CDR3 is 16 residues long.

This clonotype was counted a few times. The chain is built from TRBV5-1 and TRBJ2-7, with TRBD1 matching over 9 bases. The ends lost 0 bases at V and 4 bases at J; junction bases unmatched: 2. This CDR3 contains 14 residues. Germline CDR1 SGHRS, CDR2 YFSETQ. The CDR3 is CASSLAGTGYEQYV. The CDR3 DNA is TGCGCCAGCAGCTTGGCCGGGACAGGGTACGAGCAGTACGTC.

This clonotype was detected a few times. The V call is TRBV10-3, the J call TRBJ2-6; 7 bases are shared with TRBD1. The CDR3 consists of 16 residues. Germline V gene sequence: CDR1 ENHRY, CDR2 SYGVKD. The J segment lost 4 bases and the V segment lost 3 bases, leaving 6 bases of the junction unmatched. CDR3 DNA sequence: TGTGCCATCAGTGACCGGGACAGTCTGGGGGCCAACGTCCTGACTTTC. Its protein product is CAISDRDSLGANVLTF.

At least ten counts were recorded for this clonotype. This sequence joins TRBV20-1 and TRBJ1-6, with D possibly TRBD1 on 5 matching bases. This CDR3 spans 14 amino acids. With 3 bases removed from V and 7 bases from J, the gap between germline ends came to 13 bases. Germline CDR1 and CDR2: DFQATT and SNEGSKA (reference sequence). The CDR3 here is CSARPGTANSPLHF. For the CDR3, the DNA is TGCAGTGCTAGGCCCGGGACGGCAAATTCACCCCTCCACTTT.

This clonotype is medium-sized in the sample. This sequence joins TRBV5-5 and TRBJ1-5; 7 nucleotides line up with TRBD1. Trimming took 4 bases from V and 2 from J; bases not matched to a gene: 9. This CDR3 has 16 amino acids. Germline V gene lookup returns CDR1 SGHKS and CDR2 YYEKEE (reference sequence). Written as DNA, the CDR3 is TGTGCCAGCAGCACGACAGGGAGAGGGGGCAATCAGCCCCAGCATTTT. Protein sequence: CASSTTGRGGNQPQHF.

Worth noting for this clonotype: Possible read error: a much larger clone is one base away. V is TRBV27 and J is TRBJ2-7, with 8 bases lining up with TRBD1. V lost 7 bases and J lost 5; bases outside the gene matches: 4. Germline V gene lookup returns CDR1 MNHEY and CDR2 SMNVEV (reference sequence). This CDR3 has 12 amino acids. The CDR3, as DNA: TGTGCCAGCAACCAACAGGGGGACGAGCAGTACGTC. Translated: CASNQQGDEQYV.

This clonotype was observed at least ten times. The chain uses TRBV20-1 and TRBJ1-1; 7 positions match TRBD1. The V segment lost 3 bases and the J segment 2 bases; nucleotides outside the gene matches: 9. Germline CDR1 and CDR2: DFQATT and SNEGSKA (reference sequence). This CDR3 is built from 15 residues. CDR3 sequence reads: CSASLGTELNTEAFF. The DNA of the CDR3 is TGCAGTGCTAGTCTAGGGACAGAGTTAAACACTGAAGCTTTCTTT.

By frequency in the sample, this clonotype is large. V and J are TRBV11-1 and TRBJ2-7; D ambiguous. This CDR3 has 14 residues. Trimming took 3 bases from V and 3 from J, leaving 12 bases between them. Germline CDR1 is SGHAT and CDR2 is FQDESV (reference sequence). The CDR3 region is CASSLDQRIYEQYF. DNA for the CDR3: TGTGCCAGCAGCTTGGACCAAAGAATCTACGAGCAGTACTTC.

In this sample, this clonotype turned up many times. The chain carries TRBV29-1 and TRBJ2-2; 8 nucleotides align to TRBD1. This CDR3 spans 13 amino acids. The germline V gene encodes CDR1 SQVTM and CDR2 ANQGSEA. After removal of 7 bases from V and 7 bases from J, the junction contained 8 bases not matched to a gene. The CDR3 bases are TGCAGCGCAAGGCAGGGGGCGGGCGGGGAGCTGTTTTTT. Translated: CSARQGAGGELFF.

In this sample, this clonotype turned up a few times. The chain is built from TRBV2 and TRBJ2-3; D not resolved. Germline V gene sequence: CDR1 SNHLY, CDR2 FYNNEI. The CDR3 is made up of 14 amino acids. Between the trimmed V and J ends, which lost 4 bases and 0 bases, there was a span of 8 bases. The CDR3 nucleotides are TGTGCCAGCAGTGGTTTCAGTAGCACAGATACGCAGTATTTT. Translating it yields CASSGFSSTDTQYF.

This clonotype is medium-sized. The V gene is TRBV12-3 or TRBV12-4, the J gene TRBJ1-5, with a tentative D call TRBD1 (6 bases). V dropped 1 base and J dropped 6 bases, with 10 bases sitting between them. This CDR3 comprises 14 residues. The CDR3 is CASSLGRGGQPQHF. The CDR3 DNA reads as TGTGCCAGCAGTTTAGGCAGGGGAGGTCAGCCCCAGCATTTT.

This clonotype turned up a few times. The chain combines TRBV4-3 with TRBJ1-5, with a tentative D call TRBD1 (5 bases). V was clipped by 4 bases and J by 1 base, with 14 bases between them. This CDR3 has 16 amino acids. Germline loops: CDR1 LGHNA, CDR2 YSLEER. The CDR3: CASSRRVGESNQPQHF. CDR3 nucleotide sequence: TGCGCCAGCAGCCGGAGAGTGGGGGAGAGCAATCAGCCCCAGCATTTT.

The chain carries TRBV6-2 or TRBV6-3 and TRBJ2-5; tentative D call: TRBD2 (5 bases). The germline V gene has CDR1 MNHEY and CDR2 SVGEGT. There are 13 residues in the CDR3. V lost 7 bases, J lost 6 bases, and 15 bases lay in between. The CDR3 sequence is CASMGVSPKTQYF. In DNA form, the CDR3 reads TGTGCCAGCATGGGAGTTAGTCCGAAGACCCAGTACTTC.

About this clonotype: This could be a read error, since a much larger clone is one nucleotide away. Lacking the conserved final phenylalanine or tryptophan, this CDR3 likely reflects a read error. V and J are TRBV30 and TRBJ2-2; 7 nucleotides match TRBD1. From germline, CDR1 is GTSNPN and CDR2 SVGIG (reference sequence). This CDR3 is 15 amino acids long. V lost 0 bases to trimming and J lost 1 base; unmatched junction nucleotides: 2. Here the CDR3 reads CAWSVRTGNTGELFL. DNA of the CDR3: TGTGCCTGGAGTGTAAGGACAGGGAACACCGGGGAGCTGTTTCTT.

This clonotype was counted ten times or more. The gene calls are TRBV20-1 and TRBJ1-2; 7 nucleotides line up with TRBD1. Germline CDR1 is DFQATT and CDR2 is SNEGSKA (reference sequence). The CDR3 spans 18 residues. Trimming at V came to 0 bases and at J to 0 bases, leaving 13 bases not matched to a gene. The CDR3 nucleotides read TGCAGTGCTAGAGAATCCCGCCGGGGCAGGGGGTCTAACTATGGCTACACCTTC. Its protein is CSARESRRGRGSNYGYTF.

V usage is TRBV19 and J usage is TRBJ1-1; D call uncertain. Germline CDR1 reads LNHDA; CDR2 reads SQIVND (reference sequence). This CDR3 has 13 residues. The ends were cut back, 8 bases at V and 3 bases at J, with 13 bases in the middle. The CDR3 here is CASAWTEDTEAFF. CDR3 coding DNA: TGTGCCAGTGCCTGGACGGAGGACACTGAAGCTTTCTTT.

This clonotype was seen a handful of times. The chain links TRBV5-1 to TRBJ1-4; possible D gene TRBD1, 5 bases. The ends were cut back, 0 bases at V and 8 bases at J, with 8 bases in the middle. The germline V gene encodes CDR1 SGHRS and CDR2 YFSETQ. The CDR3 loop spans 13 amino acids. The CDR3 DNA follows: TGCGCCAGCAGCTTGGCGCAGGGCGAAAAACTGTTTTTT. Translated: CASSLAQGEKLFF.

The table lists this clonotype with many counts. The chain links TRBV19 to TRBJ2-1, with D maybe TRBD1 (5 bases). The V gene's germline CDR1 is LNHDA and CDR2 SQIVND (reference sequence). V was cut by 3 bases and J by 5 bases, with 14 bases left in between. The CDR3 consists of 15 residues. The CDR3 reads CASSIKQVGHNEQFF. The CDR3 DNA follows: TGTGCCAGTAGTATTAAACAGGTGGGCCACAATGAGCAGTTCTTC.

This clonotype was found many times. The chain is built from TRBV6-5 and TRBJ1-2; D perhaps matches TRBD1 (6 bases). The length of the CDR3 is 12 residues. V was cut by 5 bases and J by 10 bases, with 14 bases left in between. Germline assignment: CDR1 MNHEY and CDR2 SVGAGI. This CDR3 reads CASSPRGGLYTF. In nucleotides, the CDR3 is TGTGCCAGCAGTCCCCGTGGGGGGCTCTACACCTTC.

This clonotype was observed many times. This chain links TRBV3-1 with TRBJ1-5; D gene unclear. Trimming removed 0 bases at V and 9 bases at J, with 12 bases between. The CDR3 sequence is 14 residues long. Germline CDR1 reads LGHDT; CDR2 reads YNNKEL (reference sequence). The chain's CDR3 is CASSQDSYSRPQHF. The CDR3 DNA reads TGTGCCAGCAGCCAAGACAGCTACAGTCGGCCCCAGCATTTT.

The chain links TRBV12-3 or TRBV12-4 to TRBJ1-5, with 9 positions matching TRBD1. This CDR3 region has 14 residues. The V and J ends lost 4 bases and 7 bases, in that order; junction bases with no gene match: 5. CDR3 nucleotides: TGTGCCAGCAGTTCCCGGACAGGGGAGCAGCCCCAGCATTTT. Residues: CASSSRTGEQPQHF.

This clonotype has ten or more counts. The chain carries TRBV6-2 or TRBV6-3 and TRBJ2-1; 10 bases align to TRBD1. CDR1 MNHEY and CDR2 SVGEGT come from the germline V gene. Germline trimming cut 6 bases from V and 4 bases from J; bases unmatched to any gene: 3. The length of the CDR3 is 14 residues. This CDR3 reads CASSWGQGYNEQFF. The DNA of the CDR3 is TGTGCCAGCAGCTGGGGACAGGGGTACAATGAGCAGTTCTTC.

As to this clonotype: A much larger clone sits a single nucleotide away, making a read error possible. The genes are TRBV27 and TRBJ2-7; D may be TRBD1 (6 bases). This CDR3 comprises 14 residues. The germline gives CDR1 MNHEY, CDR2 SMNVEV (reference sequence). CDR3 protein: CISSPLRGRHEQYV. For the CDR3, the DNA is TGCATCAGCAGTCCCCTCAGGGGTCGGCACGAGCAGTACGTC.